Below are 4 T cell receptor beta chains sequenced from a single sample in a study of PD-L1 blockade in urothelial cancer (dated by TCRdb to 2016 to 2017). Library construction relied on the immunoSEQ multiplex PCR assay. TCRdb stores this immuneACCESS table with in-frame sequences only. Part of the clones is absent; in the studies checked, under half of the shortfall reflects unresolved V genes, and no reason is known for the rest. For this sample the table gives about 32,000 clones, of which around 87% were detected only once. Under 4.5% of the sample is taken by the ten largest. This material consisted of PBMCs, taken around atezolizumab (anti-PD-L1) treatment. These receptors were collected from a man in his fifties or sixties with urothelial cancer.

The rearrangement links TRBV28 to TRBJ2-1; no clear D gene. V was cut by 0 bases and J by 0 bases, with 9 bases left in between. Germline assignment: CDR1 MDHEN and CDR2 SYDVKM. This CDR3 is built from 16 residues. Here the CDR3 reads CASSLWAHSSYNEQFF. CDR3 nucleotide sequence: TGTGCCAGCAGTTTATGGGCACACAGCTCCTACAATGAGCAGTTCTTC.

V and J are TRBV30 and TRBJ2-7; 11 bases agree with TRBD1. This CDR3 comprises 14 residues. With V trimmed by 0 bases and J by 5 bases, 3 bases remained unmatched. Germline values: CDR1 GTSNPN, CDR2 SVGIG (reference sequence). This CDR3 is CAWSVDRGRHEQYF. DNA for the CDR3: TGTGCCTGGAGTGTGGACAGGGGGCGTCACGAGCAGTACTTC.

This rearrangement joins TRBV5-1 to TRBJ2-2, with 10 bases identical to TRBD2. CDR3 size: 15 residues. With 6 bases clipped from V and 8 bases from J, the junction kept 10 bases outside the gene matches. Per germline, CDR1 SGHRS and CDR2 YFSETQ. The CDR3 sequence: CASTSGGEHGGELFF. In DNA form, the CDR3 reads TGCGCCAGCACGAGCGGGGGGGAGCACGGAGGGGAGCTGTTTTTT.

The rearrangement joins TRBV5-1 to TRBJ1-1, with D hard to call. CDR3 length equals 14 residues. CDR1 and CDR2 from the germline V gene are SGHRS and YFSETQ. V lost 0 bases to trimming and J lost 4 bases, with 10 bases between them. Here the CDR3 DNA reads TGCGCCAGCAGCTTGGCCGCAGAGGGCACTGAAGCTTTCTTT. The encoded protein is CASSLAAEGTEAFF.